This TCR beta chain was sequenced in a study of T-cell reconstitution after alpha-beta-depleted transplantation in children. CDR1 is SGHNT and CDR2 is YYREEE in the germline V gene (reference sequence). V gave up 1 base and J gave up 4 bases, with 8 bases separating them. The CDR3 loop spans 13 amino acids. This clonotype was counted ten times or more. Unique molecular identifiers were incorporated when the TCRbeta library was constructed. MiXCR was run by TCRdb on the PCR reads, yielding one entry per CDR3 protein. The sample records 250,000 to 300,000 distinct CDR3 sequences, approximately 10% being singletons.

Sample: peripheral blood, taken 180 days after TCRalphabeta/CD19-depleted stem cell transplant. The chain uses TRBV5-4 and TRBJ1-1, with a possible D match to TRBD1 (5 bases). The clonotype originates from a male patient between 2 and 10 years old who had a stem cell transplant for chronic granulomatous disease, so the T cells may come from the graft donor. Written as DNA, the CDR3 is TGTGCCAGCAGCTTGTTGGGGGTCACTGAAGCTTTCTTT. This sequence encodes CASSLLGVTEAFF. The whole variable domain, filled in from reference TRBV5-4 and TRBJ1-1, reads ETGVTQSPTHLIKTRGQQVTLRCSSQSGHNTVSWYQQALGQGPQFIFQYYREEENGRGNFPPRFSGLQFPNYSSELNVNALELDDSALYLCASSLLGVTEAFFGQGTRLTVV.